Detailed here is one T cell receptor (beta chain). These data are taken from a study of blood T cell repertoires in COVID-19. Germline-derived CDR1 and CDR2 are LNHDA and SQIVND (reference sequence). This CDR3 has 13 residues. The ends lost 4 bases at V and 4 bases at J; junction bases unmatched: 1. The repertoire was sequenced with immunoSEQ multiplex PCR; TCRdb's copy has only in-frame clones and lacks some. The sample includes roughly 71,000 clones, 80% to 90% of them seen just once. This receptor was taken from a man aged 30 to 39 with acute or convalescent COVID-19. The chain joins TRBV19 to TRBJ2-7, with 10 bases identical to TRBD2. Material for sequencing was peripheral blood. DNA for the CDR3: TGTGCCAGTAGTAGGACTAGCGGATACGAGCAGTACTTC. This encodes CASSRTSGYEQYF.